This T cell receptor (beta chain) derives from a study of chemoradiotherapy in HPV16-positive cancers. Across the study: Candidate HPV-specific clones and shared TCR motifs came from a couple of HPV16-positive patients.

This clone has more than one count but fewer than ten. Its specificity is not known. Assay used: immunoSEQ multiplex PCR; TCRdb lists only in-frame clones, some missing. The sample contains about 34,000 clones, about 90% of which appear only once. Notes on the study in general: In HPV16-positive patients, HPV-responsive T-cell expansion tracked better recurrence-free survival.

Repertoires were sampled repeatedly during chemoradiotherapy. From germline, CDR1 is GTSNPN and CDR2 SVGIG (reference sequence). The V end lost 4 bases, the J end lost 7 bases, and 13 bases lay between the germline ends. CDR3 length: 12 residues. The origin of this receptor is a human donor with HPV-associated anogenital cancer. V usage is TRBV30 and J usage is TRBJ1-1; TRBD1 is a possible D gene (6 bases). The material was blood, obtained from a patient who underwent chemoradiotherapy. CDR3 nucleotides: TGTGCCTGGAAAACGGACAGCCTTGAAGCTTTCTTT. It codes for CAWKTDSLEAFF.